Listed here is a single T cell receptor (beta chain). The antigen it binds to is not known. Per-nucleotide qualities are absent, and no much larger clonotype sits a single base away. Using the deep immunoSEQ assay, multiplex PCR amplified TCR CDR3 regions from genomic DNA. Extracted genomic DNA from each cell subset was distributed evenly across all wells of several immunoSEQ 96-well plates, and each plate was treated as a replicate. For sorted subsets, around 0.2 ug genomic DNA, equal to about 30,000 T cell genomes, was loaded into each replicate PCR. The purified libraries were quantified using a Qubit 3.0 fluorometer, sized with a Bioanalyzer 2100, and then quantified again using the KAPA Library Quantification kit. Every immunoSEQ 96-well plate was sequenced on a dedicated single-read 150-cycle Illumina NextSeq 550 flow cell. The original pipeline was this. Because the immunoSEQ output included only junctional sequences and no quality scores, the filtering could not be the same as the filtering used for full-length reads. Sequences were annotated with PyIR, a Python wrapper for IgBLAST v1.9, and V/J genes and CDR3 were assigned using IMGT germline references. Reads with weak V/J assignments (E-value above 1e-6), missing CDR3, stop codons, out-of-frame junctions, or ambiguous translated residues were removed. V3J clonotypes were defined as sequences sharing an identical inferred V gene, J gene, and CDR3 amino acid sequence. Percentage overlap between repertoires was computed as shared unique clonotypes divided by the size of the smaller repertoire. Repertoire richness was assessed with RTK rarefaction, the Chao1 estimator, and Recon v2.1 estimates of unobserved clonotypes. OLGA was used to compute generation probabilities for all TCRbeta clonotypes that the gDNA method yielded from a handful of donors. Imported from immuneACCESS, the table was reduced by TCRdb to in-frame sequences with V and J called. These copies leave out some clones; in studies compared against another copy, an unresolved V gene accounts for under half, and the cause of the remainder is not known. Clone size and V and J calls were adopted from that table, with D and trimming inferred from the DNA. A total of roughly 500,000 clones appear in this sample, almost 97% of them only once. Jointly, the top ten make up approximately 0.062% of the sample.

The data derive from a study of shared clonotypes between healthy human individuals (dated by TCRdb to the early 2020s). Notes on the research overall: The cohort comprised two women and a few men aged 18 to 49 years. Between about 0.8 and 9 billion PBMCs per donor were obtained by leukapheresis. Libraries were prepared and TCR repertoires were sequenced by different laboratories using diverse techniques, in order to increase sequencing depth and limit assay-specific biases. To estimate repertoire size and how much clonotype sharing occurs between individuals, the study deeply sequenced the blood TCR repertoires of five healthy adults. For each donor, CD4 naive and CD4 memory were each given three plates, CD8 naive was given two plates, and CD8 memory was given one plate. What the study reported, not specific to this receptor: Around 5.4% of naive CD4, 3.5% of naive CD8, around 2.3% of memory CD4, and around 0.4% of memory CD8 clonotypes were shared across a few donors. Sampling was restricted to blood, and TCR repertoires in tissues likely differ from the TCR repertoires found in blood. Incomplete sequencing was indicated by rarefaction of sorted-subset datasets, despite the large sequencing depth. Pairwise subsampling indicated that sequencing depth was expected to affect the degree of clonotype sharing among donors. Naive subsets generally had larger estimated clonotype richness than memory subsets did. The small number of donors limited the genetic and exposure-history diversity represented. Compared with non-shared clonotypes, the clonotypes found in all four sorted-subset donors had higher generation probabilities.

Including the terminal cysteine and phenylalanine, the CDR3 comprises 12 residues. The entry retains the CDR3 DNA only, 36 bases that are in frame from base 1. Deletion took 4 bases off V and 6 bases off J, with a span of 9 bases between the germline ends. From a lookup of the germline V gene, CDR1 and CDR2 are ENHRY and SYGVKD. Donors were healthy HIV-negative adults with no recently reported acute infections or vaccinations. All donors were Caucasian adults living in Nashville, Tennessee, USA. CD4+ T cells were enriched by magnetic negative selection; naive cells were then positively selected on CD45RA, and the negative fraction formed the memory subset. Blood was obtained by leukapheresis, after which PBMCs were separated by Ficoll-Histopaque density gradient centrifugation and cryopreserved in liquid nitrogen vapor phase. Analytical flow cytometry was used to check the purity and quantity of every magnetically sorted T cell population. From each sorted fraction, genomic DNA was isolated and quantified by UV absorbance on a Nanodrop 2000c.

Recombination joined TRBV10-3 with TRBJ1-2; the D gene cannot be resolved reliably. This clonotype was sampled from a woman in her twenties or thirties in good health. Material for sequencing was naive CD4+ T cells sorted from blood. Read against the paper, the sample's cell subset or site label means: CD45RA+ positively selected. The nucleotide sequence reads TGTGCCATCAGTGCTTGGCAGGATGGCTACACCTTC. Translated, it gives CAISAWQDGYTF.